Below are 15 T cell receptor beta chains sequenced from a single sample in a study of blood T cells in healthy people across ages. For the second PCR, which ran for 7 to 11 cycles, a sample-barcoded 5' primer and a J-beta primer mix were used. Each CDR3 protein is one row after TCRdb ran MiXCR on the 5' RACE reads. The repertoire has around 1.1 million distinct CDR3 sequences, around two fifths of them found once; the top ten carry about 12%. Sequenced input: blood. These receptors originate from a man aged 18 to 30 in good health.

Concerning this clonotype: The junction departs from germline at one end; a sequencing error may be responsible. The V and J genes are TRBV2 and TRBJ2-4; no reliable D call. With the DNA end fitting TRBJ2-5 better, the J assignment may be wrong. CDR1 is SNHLY and CDR2 is FYNNEI in the germline V gene. The CDR3 consists of 13 residues. The CDR3: CANSLGQKETQYF. In DNA, the CDR3 is TGTGCCAACAGTCTCGGGCAGAAAGAGACCCAGTACTTC.

This clonotype was counted between two and nine times. V and J are TRBV9 and TRBJ2-3; TRBD2 aligns across 12 bases. The trim removed 4 bases at V and 0 bases at J, leaving 3 bases unmatched. CDR1 is SGDLS and CDR2 is YYNGEE in the germline V gene. The CDR3 totals 16 residues. Here the CDR3 reads CASSTLAGGSTDTQYF. In DNA form, the CDR3 reads TGTGCCAGCAGCACCCTAGCGGGGGGGAGCACAGATACGCAGTATTTT.

V usage is TRBV20-1 and J usage is TRBJ1-2; D is perhaps TRBD1 (5 bases). V shed 0 bases and J shed 7 bases, with 18 bases lying between them. This CDR3 is 15 amino acids long. The germline CDR1 and CDR2 sequences are DFQATT and SNEGSKA (reference sequence). The chain's CDR3 is CSARDLQGFGAGYTF. The CDR3 nucleotides are TGCAGTGCTAGAGATCTCCAGGGTTTTGGGGCTGGCTACACCTTC.

The chain has TRBV20-1 and TRBJ1-1; D is possibly TRBD1 (6 bases). The CDR3 is made up of 15 amino acids. V lost 0 bases, J lost 4 bases, and 15 bases lay in between. CDR1 and CDR2 from the germline V gene are DFQATT and SNEGSKA (reference sequence). This chain's CDR3 is CSARDPDSEITEAFF. The CDR3 DNA sequence: TGCAGTGCTAGAGACCCGGACAGTGAGATCACTGAAGCTTTCTTT.

This clonotype has at least ten counts. The chain combines TRBV6-6 with TRBJ2-7, with TRBD1 matching 7 bases. In germline, CDR1 is MNHNY, CDR2 SVGAGI (reference sequence). The CDR3 has 16 residues. Germline trimming cut 6 bases from V and 7 bases from J; bases unmatched to any gene: 18. The CDR3 protein is CASSHNVPDRQGEQYF. CDR3 DNA: TGTGCCAGCAGCCATAACGTACCCGACAGACAGGGAGAGCAGTACTTC.

The sample holds a few counts of this clonotype. The chain combines TRBV7-8 with TRBJ1-5; D remains unclear. CDR1 is SGHVS and CDR2 is FQNEAQ in the germline V gene. CDR3 length: 14 amino acids. Trimming cost V 2 bases and J 7 bases, with 12 bases left between them. This chain's CDR3 is CASSLIRHLQPQHF. In DNA form, the CDR3 reads TGTGCCAGCAGCTTAATCAGGCATCTACAGCCCCAGCATTTT.

CDR3 sequence reads: CATSDITGGNEQFF. CDR3 in DNA: TGTGCCACCAGTGACATAACAGGGGGCAATGAGCAGTTCTTC. The gene calls are TRBV24-1 and TRBJ2-1; 8 bases match TRBD1. The CDR3 totals 14 residues. Germline lookup yields CDR1 KGHDR and CDR2 SFDVKD. V gave up 4 bases and J gave up 6 bases; unmatched junction bases: 4.

This clonotype was seen ten or more times. The chain has TRBV7-2 and TRBJ2-7; 7 positions agree with TRBD1. Germline lookup yields CDR1 SGHTA and CDR2 FQGNSA. CDR3 length: 14 residues. Trimming at V came to 5 bases and at J to 3 bases, leaving 7 bases not matched to a gene. CDR3 DNA: TGTGCCAGCAGCCCACGGACAGGCTACTACGAGCAGTACTTC. It specifies CASSPRTGYYEQYF. Based on the CDR3 plus reference TRBV7-2 and TRBJ2-7, the full variable domain is GAGVSQSPSNKVTEKGKDVELRCDPISGHTALYWYRQSLGQGLEFLIYFQGNSAPDKSGLPSDRFSAERTGGSVSTLTIQRTQQEDSAVYLCASSPRTGYYEQYFGPGTRLTVT.

The rearrangement joins TRBV27 to TRBJ1-2; TRBD1 agrees at 7 bases. This CDR3 spans 14 amino acids. Looked up from germline, CDR1 is MNHEY and CDR2 is SMNVEV (reference sequence). Trimming at V came to 6 bases and at J to 8 bases, leaving 12 bases not matched to a gene. The CDR3, as DNA: TGTGCCAGCAGGGCGCTCGAGGGGGCGCGGGGCTACACCTTC. Protein sequence: CASRALEGARGYTF.

The V call is TRBV4-2, the J call TRBJ2-7; the D gene is possibly TRBD2 (6 bases). The CDR3 runs to 14 residues. Germline V gives CDR1 LGHNA, CDR2 YNFKEQ. The V gene lost 3 bases and the J gene lost 3 bases, with 12 bases spanning the gap. CDR3 sequence (DNA): TGTGCCAGCAGCCACCGGGGAGGAAACTACGAGCAGTACTTC. Protein sequence: CASSHRGGNYEQYF.

This clonotype was observed a single time. The genes are TRBV12-3 or TRBV12-4 and TRBJ2-5, with D possibly called TRBD1 or TRBD2 (5 bases each). The CDR3 length is 16 residues. V gave up 3 bases and J gave up 5 bases, with 19 bases separating them. The DNA for the CDR3 is TGTGCCAGCAGTTTGTCCCGGGACGGAATGTATGAGACCCAGTACTTC. Translation: CASSLSRDGMYETQYF.

The V call is TRBV7-9, the J call TRBJ2-3; the match to TRBD2 covers 10 bases. J lost 3 bases, V lost 4 bases, and 10 bases had no gene match. The CDR3 loop spans 17 amino acids. Germline V lookup: CDR1 SEHNR, CDR2 FQNEAQ (reference sequence). The CDR3 region is CASSSLKVSGGTDTQYF. CDR3 DNA: TGTGCCAGCAGCTCGCTGAAGGTTAGCGGGGGGACAGATACGCAGTATTTT.

The rearrangement links TRBV12-3 or TRBV12-4 to TRBJ2-6; D is possibly TRBD1 (6 bases). Trimming removed 7 bases at V and 13 bases at J, with 14 bases between. The length of the CDR3 is 12 residues. The chain's CDR3 is CASIGRGLVLTF. CDR3 sequence (DNA): TGTGCCAGCATTGGCAGGGGATTGGTCCTGACTTTC.

The genes are TRBV5-1 and TRBJ2-1, with D possibly matching TRBD2 (5 bases). Trimming took 3 bases from V and 2 from J, leaving 12 bases between them. Germline CDR1 reads SGHRS; CDR2 reads YFSETQ. This CDR3 region has 15 residues. As DNA, the CDR3 is TGCGCCAGCAGCTCCCGGGAAAGGACCTACAATGAGCAGTTCTTC. Translated, it gives CASSSRERTYNEQFF.

This clonotype was picked up a small number of times. The gene calls are TRBV20-1 and TRBJ2-1; D is undetermined. V dropped 5 bases and J dropped 7 bases, with 6 bases sitting between them. The CDR3 loop spans 10 amino acids. Germline CDR1 and CDR2: DFQATT and SNEGSKA (reference sequence). CDR3 residues: CSAAANEQFF. The DNA for the CDR3 is TGCAGTGCTGCAGCAAATGAGCAGTTCTTC.